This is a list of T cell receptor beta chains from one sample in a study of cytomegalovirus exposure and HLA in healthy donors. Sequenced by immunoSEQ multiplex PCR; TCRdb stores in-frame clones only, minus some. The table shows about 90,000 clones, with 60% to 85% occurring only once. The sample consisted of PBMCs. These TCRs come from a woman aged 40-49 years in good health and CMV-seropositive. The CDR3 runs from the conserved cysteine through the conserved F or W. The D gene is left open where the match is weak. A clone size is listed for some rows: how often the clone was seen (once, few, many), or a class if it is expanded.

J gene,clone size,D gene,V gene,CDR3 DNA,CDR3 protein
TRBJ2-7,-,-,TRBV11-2,TGTGCCAGCAGCCCACACTGGGAGGCGGCGGCCGAGCAGTACTTC,CASSPHWEAAAEQYF
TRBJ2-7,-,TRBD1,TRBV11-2,TGTGCCAGCAGCCCTCAGGGGGAGAGAGGGAGCGAGCAGTACTTC,CASSPQGERGSEQYF
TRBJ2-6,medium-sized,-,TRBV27,TGTGCCAGCAGTGTCCCTCAGGGGCCTGGGGCCAACGTCCTGACTTTC,CASSVPQGPGANVLTF
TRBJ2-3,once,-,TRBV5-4,TGTGCCAGCAGCTCGTCCGGGACATCGAATGCGGATACGCAGTATTTT,CASSSSGTSNADTQYF
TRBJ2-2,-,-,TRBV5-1,TGCGCCAGCAGTAGCCAGGGGAACACCGGGGAGCTGTTTTTT,CASSSQGNTGELFF
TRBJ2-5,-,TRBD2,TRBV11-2,TGTGCCAGCAGCTCGCCTCCGGGACTAGCGGGCCCTCAAGAGACCCAGTACTTC,CASSSPPGLAGPQETQYF
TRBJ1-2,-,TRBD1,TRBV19,TGTGCCAGTGAGGGACAGGGGAACGGCTACACCTTC,CASEGQGNGYTF
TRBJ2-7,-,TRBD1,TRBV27,TGTGCCACGCTGTCCGGGACAGGGGGCGAGCAGTACTTC,CATLSGTGGEQYF
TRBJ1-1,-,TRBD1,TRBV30,TGTGCCTGGAGACCAGGGGGCACTGAAGCTTTCTTT,CAWRPGGTEAFF
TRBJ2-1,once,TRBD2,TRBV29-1,TGCAGCGTTGAAGGAAAGTGGGCTAGCGGGAGTAATGAGCAGTTCTTC,CSVEGKWASGSNEQFF
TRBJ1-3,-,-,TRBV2,TGTGCCAGCAACCCCGGCGGAGGCCAAGGCACCATATATTTT,CASNPGGGQGTIYF
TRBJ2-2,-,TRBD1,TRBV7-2,TGTGCCAGCAGCCGAACAGGGGATCCAAGGAACACCGGGGAGCTGTTTTTT,CASSRTGDPRNTGELFF
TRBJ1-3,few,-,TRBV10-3,TGTGCCATCAGAGAACAGTCTTCTGGAAACACCATATATTTT,CAIREQSSGNTIYF
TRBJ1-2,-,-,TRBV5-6,TGTGCCAGCAGCTTTTGGGAGGACAACTCTAACTATGGCTACACCTTC,CASSFWEDNSNYGYTF
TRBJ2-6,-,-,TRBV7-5,TGTGCCAGAAGCTCCCTCCCCGCGGTCCCTTGCTCTGGGGCCAACGTCCTGACTTTC,CARSSLPAVPCSGANVLTF
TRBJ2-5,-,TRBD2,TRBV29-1,TGCAGCGTTGCCCCCCTAGCGGGCGTAGAGACCCAGTACTTC,CSVAPLAGVETQYF
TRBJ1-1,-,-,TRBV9,TGTGCCAGCAGCGTAGGCGGGGGTTTGAACACTGAAGCTTTCTTT,CASSVGGGLNTEAFF
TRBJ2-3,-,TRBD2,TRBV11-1,TGTGCCAGCGTTCTGGGGGGGGTTGGCACAGATACGCAGTATTTT,CASVLGGVGTDTQYF
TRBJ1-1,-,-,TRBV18,TGTGCCAGCTCACCACTCGAGGACACTGAAGCTTTCTTT,CASSPLEDTEAFF
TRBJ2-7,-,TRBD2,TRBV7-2,TGTGCCAGCAGCTGGTCCAGCGGGAGCTCCTACGAGCAGTACTTC,CASSWSSGSSYEQYF
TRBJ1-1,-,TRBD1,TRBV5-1,TGCGCCAGCAGCTTGCGCCGACAGGGAACGGGCACTGAAGCTTTCTTT,CASSLRRQGTGTEAFF
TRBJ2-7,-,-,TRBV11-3,TGTGCCAGCAGCTTAGGGGCAGGTCCCTACGAGCAGTACTTC,CASSLGAGPYEQYF
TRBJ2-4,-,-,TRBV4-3,TGCGCCAGCAGCCTGTACAGGGTCGCCAAAAACATTCAGTACTTC,CASSLYRVAKNIQYF
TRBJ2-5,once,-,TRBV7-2,TGTGCCAGCAGCACAGGGAGCCGAGGACTAGAGACCCAGTACTTC,CASSTGSRGLETQYF
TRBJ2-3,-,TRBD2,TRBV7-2,TGTGCCAGCAGCACTCGACTAGCGGGAGGCACAGATACGCAGTATTTT,CASSTRLAGGTDTQYF
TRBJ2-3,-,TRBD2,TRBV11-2,TGTGCCAGCAGCTTTCTAGCGGGAGGGTTAGATACGCAGTATTTT,CASSFLAGGLDTQYF
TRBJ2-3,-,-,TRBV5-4,TGTGCCAGCAGCCCAGAATCTGGAGGGTCGTATAGGCCAGATACGCAGTATTTT,CASSPESGGSYRPDTQYF
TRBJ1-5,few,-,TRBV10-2,TGCGCCAGCAGTGTAAACAGCGGCCAGCCCCAGCATTTT,CASSVNSGQPQHF
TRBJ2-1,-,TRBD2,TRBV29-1,TGCAGCGTTGGGTCTAGCGGAAATGAGCAGTTCTTC,CSVGSSGNEQFF
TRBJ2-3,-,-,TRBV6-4,TGTGCCAGCAGTGAATCTGGGGGCGAGGATACGCAGTATTTT,CASSESGGEDTQYF
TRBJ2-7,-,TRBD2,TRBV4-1,TGCGCCAGCAGCCAAGGACTAGCGGGAGGGGACTACGAGCAGTACTTC,CASSQGLAGGDYEQYF
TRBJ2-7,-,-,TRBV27,TGTGCCAGCAGTTTGGGAGGGGGGACCTACGAGCAGTACTTC,CASSLGGGTYEQYF
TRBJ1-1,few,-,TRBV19,TGTGCCAGTAGCCTTAACACTGAAGCTTTCTTT,CASSLNTEAFF
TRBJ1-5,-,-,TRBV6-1,TGTGCCAGCAGTGTAGAACGGGCCCCAGGGAATCAGCCCCAGCATTTT,CASSVERAPGNQPQHF
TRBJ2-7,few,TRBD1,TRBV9,TGTGCCAGCAGCGTAGACGGACAGGGGGACTACGAGCAGTACTTC,CASSVDGQGDYEQYF
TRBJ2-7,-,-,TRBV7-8,TGTGCCAGCAGCTTAGGTTCGGGGAGCTCCTACGAGCAGTACTTC,CASSLGSGSSYEQYF
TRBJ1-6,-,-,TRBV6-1,TGTGCCAGCAGTGAATCTGACGGGGGAAATTCACCCCTCCACTTT,CASSESDGGNSPLHF